Below, 17 T cell receptor beta chains from the same sample are listed, as sequenced in a study of T cell therapy after organ transplantation (dated by TCRdb to between 2018 and 2021). Reading the label with the study, this specimen's time point is: 4-8 weeks after completion of therapy. These receptors have no identified antigens. The library relied on the immunoSEQ multiplex PCR assay. TCRdb's version of the immuneACCESS table is confined to in-frame rearrangements and falls short of the full clone set. An unresolved V gene accounts for under half of the shortfall where checked; the remainder is of unknown origin. Within this sample are 15,000 to 20,000 clones, with around 80% of them counted one time only. The ten largest clones take up roughly a tenth of the sample. Sequencing used CD8+ T cells from blood, obtained after autologous CMV-specific T cell therapy. Receptors originate from a human patient who had received a solid organ transplant and had CMV disease. Some T cells may originate with the graft donor following a transplant.

This rearrangement joins TRBV7-9 to TRBJ2-3; 12 bases fit TRBD2. The germline gives CDR1 SEHNR, CDR2 FQNEAQ (reference sequence). This CDR3 comprises 14 residues. V gave up 8 bases and J gave up 5 bases; unmatched junction bases: 5. Here the CDR3 reads CASGLAGGLDTQYF. CDR3 in DNA: TGTGCCAGCGGCCTAGCGGGAGGGTTAGATACGCAGTATTTT.

V is TRBV7-6 and J is TRBJ2-7, with D perhaps assigned TRBD1 or TRBD2 (5 bases each). Germline lookup yields CDR1 SGHVS and CDR2 FNYEAQ. This CDR3 is 14 amino acids long. V was cut by 0 bases and J by 7 bases, with 13 bases left in between. In DNA form, the CDR3 reads TGTGCCAGCAGCTTAGCTGGGACGGCAGGAGAGCAGTACTTC. As protein: CASSLAGTAGEQYF.

This sequence joins TRBV10-2 and TRBJ1-2; D remains ambiguous. The germline V and J ends were trimmed by 0 bases and 2 bases, with 13 bases remaining between them. Per germline, CDR1 WSHSY and CDR2 SAAADI. The CDR3 consists of 16 residues. This chain's CDR3 is CASSESYHLGNYGYTF. Written as DNA, the CDR3 is TGCGCCAGCAGTGAGTCTTACCACCTCGGGAACTATGGCTACACCTTC.

This sequence joins TRBV5-1 and TRBJ1-2; D gene unclear. CDR1 SGHRS and CDR2 YFSETQ come from the germline V gene. Trimming took 2 bases from V and 8 from J, leaving 13 bases between them. This CDR3 is 13 amino acids long. For the CDR3, the DNA is TGCGCCAGCAGCTTTAACTCAGCTGAGGGCTACACCTTC. It specifies CASSFNSAEGYTF.

The V gene is TRBV4-1, the J gene TRBJ1-5; no definite D call. Germline V lookup: CDR1 MGHRA, CDR2 YSYEKL. V was trimmed by 0 bases and J by 0 bases, leaving 6 bases between them. The CDR3 length is 15 residues. CDR3 amino acids: CASSQEGYSNQPQHF. DNA of the CDR3: TGCGCCAGCAGCCAAGAGGGATATAGCAATCAGCCCCAGCATTTT.

The chain links TRBV19 to TRBJ2-7; TRBD1 matches 7 bases. From germline, CDR1 is LNHDA and CDR2 SQIVND (reference sequence). The CDR3 is 15 amino acids. J was trimmed by 2 bases and V by 5 bases; bases with no gene match: 9. The CDR3: CASSPTGARTYEQYF. The CDR3 DNA reads TGTGCCAGTAGTCCTACAGGGGCCCGAACCTACGAGCAGTACTTC.

This clone showed up just a few times. V gene TRBV10-3 combines with J gene TRBJ2-3; D unresolved. Deletions cut 8 bases from V and 2 bases from J, with 11 bases between. The germline V gene has CDR1 ENHRY and CDR2 SYGVKD. This CDR3 is 13 amino acids long. The CDR3 nucleotides are TGTGCCATCGGGCGCCATTTCACAGATACGCAGTATTTT. Encoded protein: CAIGRHFTDTQYF.

This clone was counted a few times. V gene TRBV11-1 combines with J gene TRBJ2-5, with D possibly matching TRBD2 (6 bases). V shed 7 bases and J shed 4 bases, with 19 bases lying between them. Germline loops: CDR1 SGHAT, CDR2 FQDESV (reference sequence). The length of the CDR3 is 15 residues. The DNA of the CDR3 is TGTGCCAGCACCGAAGGACTATCCCTAAGAGAGACCCAGTACTTC. Translated: CASTEGLSLRETQYF.

The CDR3 here is CAISEWEGANTEAFF. The CDR3 coding sequence is TGTGCCATCAGTGAGTGGGAGGGGGCGAACACTGAAGCTTTCTTT. This chain uses TRBV10-3 with TRBJ1-1; TRBD1 matches at 7 bases. This CDR3 has 15 residues. V shed 1 base and J 1 base; nucleotides not matched to a gene: 3. In germline, CDR1 is ENHRY, CDR2 SYGVKD.

The chain is built from TRBV15 and TRBJ2-7; TRBD1 matches 10 bases. Trimming cost V 5 bases and J 2 bases; bases outside gene matches: 3. The CDR3 consists of 14 residues. The germline V gene has CDR1 LNHNV and CDR2 YYDKDF (reference sequence). The CDR3 here is CATSFGQGAYEQYF. The DNA of the CDR3 is TGTGCCACCAGCTTTGGACAGGGGGCCTACGAGCAGTACTTC.

V gene TRBV6-1 combines with J gene TRBJ1-4; unclear D gene. V was shortened by 6 bases and J by 3 bases, with 14 bases between the two germline ends. The CDR3 extends over 15 amino acids. Germline V gene data show CDR1 as MNHNS and CDR2 as SASEGT. The CDR3 protein is CASSPGWNANEKLFF. The CDR3 DNA is TGTGCCAGCAGCCCGGGGTGGAATGCTAATGAAAAACTGTTTTTT.

The chain employs TRBV5-6 and TRBJ2-5; the D gene could be TRBD1 or TRBD2 (5 bases each). Trimming stripped 9 bases from V and 5 bases from J, with 17 bases between. This CDR3 comprises 13 residues. CDR1 is SGHDT, CDR2 YYEEEE, per germline. Here the CDR3 DNA reads TGTGCCAACCCGGGACCCCCAACGGAGACCCAGTACTTC. The encoded protein is CANPGPPTETQYF.

CDR3: CASSPGLYNEQFF. The CDR3 bases are TGTGCCAGCAGCCCGGGGCTGTACAATGAGCAGTTCTTC. The chain has TRBV4-2 and TRBJ2-1; D may correspond to TRBD1 or TRBD2 (5 bases each). The V end was cut by 4 bases, the J end by 4 bases, with 8 bases between. The CDR3 extends over 13 amino acids. CDR1 and CDR2 from the germline V gene are LGHNA and YNFKEQ.

The rearrangement joins TRBV11-2 to TRBJ1-1, with D unclear. Germline V gene lookup returns CDR1 SGHAT and CDR2 FQNNGV. V lost 0 bases and J 1 base, leaving 9 bases between the germline ends. CDR3 size: 15 residues. The CDR3, as DNA: TGTGCCAGCAGCTTAGAATACGGAACGAACACTGAAGCTTTCTTT. It yields the protein CASSLEYGTNTEAFF.

V is TRBV4-3 and J is TRBJ2-1; TRBD2 matches at 10 bases. The CDR3 is made up of 16 amino acids. Germline V lookup: CDR1 LGHNA, CDR2 YSLEER. The V segment lost 4 bases and the J segment 6 bases; nucleotides outside the gene matches: 9. For the CDR3, the DNA is TGCGCCAGCAGCCCAAAGCGGGGGGGACTTCGCAATGAGCAGTTCTTC. Residues: CASSPKRGGLRNEQFF.

V gene TRBV7-6 combines with J gene TRBJ2-2; 13 bases are a match to TRBD2. The CDR3 consists of 18 residues. J lost 0 bases, V lost 5 bases, and 6 bases had no gene match. Germline V gene data show CDR1 as SGHVS and CDR2 as FNYEAQ. CDR3 sequence reads: CASSVRLAGGSNTGELFF. DNA for the CDR3: TGTGCCAGCAGCGTCCGACTAGCGGGAGGATCGAACACCGGGGAGCTGTTTTTT.

The V call is TRBV10-1, the J call TRBJ2-1; no clear D. With 2 bases removed from V and 10 bases from J, the gap between germline ends came to 12 bases. This CDR3 has 13 residues. The germline gives CDR1 WNHNN, CDR2 SYGVQD (reference sequence). As DNA, the CDR3 is TGCGCCAGCAGTGAGGGTTCGCGTCTCGAGCAGTTCTTC. The encoded protein is CASSEGSRLEQFF.